The table lists the clone carrying this T cell receptor (beta chain) with a few counts. What it binds is not known. This specimen comes from a study of beta chain features in type 1 diabetes. On the study more broadly: The patient and healthy donor groups were comparable for age, gender and cell yields.

Study-level points and caveats: Shorter templates may be favored by PCR, equally so in patients and controls.

Trimming took 7 bases from V and 1 from J, leaving 8 bases between them. The V gene's germline CDR1 is SGHRS and CDR2 YFSETQ. The CDR3 consists of 12 residues. Investigators reverse transcribed all isolated RNA, so they sequenced expressed TCRB transcripts. Libraries were prepared by immunoSEQ multiplex PCR; TCRdb keeps only in-frame clonotypes and omits some of them. The data hold about 320,000 clones, with about 14% observed a single time. Every donor had blood drawn once into heparin, approximately 120 mL on average. Cell sorting via CD45RO/CCR7/CD25/CD127/CD95/CD27 was performed to obtain CD4+ naive, central memory, regulatory and stem cell-like memory cells.

Material: central memory CD4+ T cells from blood. The sequence was collected from a man younger than 40 in good health. V usage is TRBV5-1 and J usage is TRBJ1-1; no firm D call. The CDR3 loop reads CASGVRNTEAFF. The CDR3 DNA reads as TGCGCCAGCGGCGTGCGGAACACTGAAGCTTTCTTT.